The 15 T cell receptor beta chains given below trace back to one sample, sequenced in a study of cytomegalovirus exposure and HLA in healthy donors. A multiplex PCR was run with 60 Vbeta primers and 13 Jbeta primers. The method was immunoSEQ multiplex PCR; TCRdb's version includes in-frame clones alone and lacks a portion of them. The sample holds roughly 150,000 clones, around 80% seen once. Sequencing was carried out using PBMCs. All receptors come from a middle-aged man in good health and CMV-seronegative.

This chain connects TRBV10-3 to TRBJ2-2; the match to TRBD1 covers 9 bases. V shed 6 bases, J shed 6 bases, and the junction held 2 bases outside the gene matches. The germline V gene has CDR1 ENHRY and CDR2 SYGVKD. This CDR3 is built from 13 residues. The DNA for the CDR3 is TGTGCCATCAGCGGGACAGGGCCCGGGGAGCTGTTTTTT. As protein: CAISGTGPGELFF.

This chain joins TRBV11-2 and TRBJ2-3, with 11 bases fitting TRBD1. The J segment lost 6 bases and the V segment lost 2 bases, leaving 7 bases of the junction unmatched. The CDR3 extends over 16 amino acids. The V gene's germline CDR1 is SGHAT and CDR2 FQNNGV. The CDR3 sequence: CASSLTGQGGSDTQYF. The DNA for the CDR3 is TGTGCCAGCAGCTTAACGGGACAGGGGGGATCCGATACGCAGTATTTT.

The chain has TRBV7-3 and TRBJ1-2; no clear D gene. Trimming took off 5 bases at V and 3 bases at J, with 16 bases between the two ends. Germline values: CDR1 SGHTA, CDR2 FQGTGA. The CDR3 is made up of 15 amino acids. Here the CDR3 reads CASSPSPGLDYGYTF. The CDR3 DNA sequence: TGTGCCAGCAGCCCTTCCCCAGGACTCGACTATGGCTACACCTTC. Supplemented by reference TRBV7-3 and TRBJ1-2, the full variable domain reads GAGVSQTPSNKVTEKGKYVELRCDPISGHTALYWYRQSLGQGPEFLIYFQGTGAADDSGLPNDRFFAVRPEGSVSTLKIQRTERGDSAVYLCASSPSPGLDYGYTFGSGTRLTVV.

This clone was picked up a small number of times. The chain employs TRBV19 and TRBJ2-2, with 10 positions matching TRBD1. The CDR3 totals 14 residues. Germline V gene sequence: CDR1 LNHDA, CDR2 SQIVND (reference sequence). After removal of 6 bases from V and 6 bases from J, the junction contained 4 bases not matched to a gene. CDR3 bases: TGTGCCAGTAGGGGAGGACAGGGGGCCGGGGAGCTGTTTTTT. It yields the protein CASRGGQGAGELFF.

V and J are TRBV30 and TRBJ2-1; TRBD1 aligns across 9 bases. The V segment lost 4 bases and the J segment 5 bases; nucleotides outside the gene matches: 6. This CDR3 region has 14 residues. Germline V gene sequence: CDR1 GTSNPN, CDR2 SVGIG (reference sequence). This CDR3 reads CAWNRGQGHNEQFF. As DNA, the CDR3 is TGTGCCTGGAATAGGGGACAGGGACACAATGAGCAGTTCTTC.

The chain has TRBV19 and TRBJ2-1, with 13 bases identical to TRBD2. V trimming: 4 bases; J trimming: 0 bases; junction bases outside the gene matches: 9. The germline V gene encodes CDR1 LNHDA and CDR2 SQIVND (reference sequence). This CDR3 has 19 residues. The CDR3 coding sequence is TGTGCCAGTAGTACTTGGACTAGCGGGAGATCCCGCTCCTACAATGAGCAGTTCTTC. This translates into CASSTWTSGRSRSYNEQFF. Drawing the rest from reference TRBV19 and TRBJ2-1, the complete variable domain is DGGITQSPKYLFRKEGQNVTLSCEQNLNHDAMYWYRQDPGQGLRLIYYSQIVNDFQKGDIAEGYSVSREKKESFPLTVTSAQKNPTAFYLCASSTWTSGRSRSYNEQFFGPGTRLTVL.

The chain is built from TRBV7-6 and TRBJ1-1; D remains unclear. Looked up from germline, CDR1 is SGHVS and CDR2 is FNYEAQ. The CDR3 spans 13 residues. V shed 0 bases and J shed 4 bases, with 6 bases lying between them. Here the CDR3 reads CASSLAHLTEAFF. CDR3 nucleotides: TGTGCCAGCAGCTTAGCACACCTCACTGAAGCTTTCTTT.

V gene TRBV11-3 combines with J gene TRBJ2-1; 9 bases are shared with TRBD2. Trimming cost V 0 bases and J 5 bases; bases outside gene matches: 2. The CDR3 extends over 15 amino acids. CDR1 SGHNT and CDR2 YENEEA come from the germline V gene. The CDR3, as DNA: TGTGCCAGCAGCTTAGACAGCGGGGGGAACAATGAGCAGTTCTTC. Amino acid sequence: CASSLDSGGNNEQFF.

The rearrangement uses TRBV5-1 and TRBJ2-3; 9 nucleotides match TRBD1. The V and J ends lost 0 bases and 3 bases, in that order; junction bases with no gene match: 5. This CDR3 contains 16 residues. The germline V gene encodes CDR1 SGHRS and CDR2 YFSETQ. The CDR3 protein is CASSLAQGQGTDTQYF. The DNA of the CDR3 is TGCGCCAGCAGCTTGGCCCAGGGACAGGGAACAGATACGCAGTATTTT.

The rearrangement links TRBV7-3 to TRBJ2-3; 8 bases map to TRBD1. The CDR3 totals 15 residues. Per the germline V gene, CDR1 is SGHTA and CDR2 is FQGTGA. Losses at the gene ends were 5 bases for V and 4 bases for J; bases not matched to a gene: 8. The CDR3 bases are TGTGCCAGCAGCATCGGACAGGGAACATCAGATACGCAGTATTTT. It translates to CASSIGQGTSDTQYF. Together with reference TRBV7-3 and TRBJ2-3, the CDR3 gives the full variable domain: GAGVSQTPSNKVTEKGKYVELRCDPISGHTALYWYRQSLGQGPEFLIYFQGTGAADDSGLPNDRFFAVRPEGSVSTLKIQRTERGDSAVYLCASSIGQGTSDTQYFGPGTRLTVL.

In DNA, the CDR3 is TGCGCCAGCAGCTTGGGGGACAGGGGTGACGAAAAACTGTTTTTT. As protein: CASSLGDRGDEKLFF. The J gene is TRBJ1-4, the V gene TRBV5-1, with 10 bases fitting TRBD1. Trimming removed 0 bases from V and 8 bases from J; junction bases left unmatched: 4. CDR3 length: 15 residues. CDR1 SGHRS and CDR2 YFSETQ come from the germline V gene.

This clone was detected a few times. V and J are TRBV5-1 and TRBJ2-7; D is perhaps TRBD1 (6 bases). The CDR3 spans 14 residues. The V end lost 0 bases, the J end lost 4 bases, and 11 bases lay between the germline ends. Germline-derived CDR1 and CDR2 are SGHRS and YFSETQ. The CDR3 DNA reads as TGCGCCAGCAGCTTGGCTTCAGGGGATTACGAGCAGTACGTC. It codes for CASSLASGDYEQYV.

This chain connects TRBV28 to TRBJ1-2; 9 bases map to TRBD1. Germline V gives CDR1 MDHEN, CDR2 SYDVKM. V gave up 9 bases and J gave up 4 bases; unmatched junction bases: 12. The CDR3 spans 15 residues. The CDR3 DNA is TGTGCCAGTATTTTACAGGGGGCGCGGCTCTATGGCTACACCTTC. Protein sequence: CASILQGARLYGYTF.

J is TRBJ2-2 and V is TRBV7-3; 11 bases match TRBD1. With V trimmed by 5 bases and J by 7 bases, 3 bases remained unmatched. The CDR3 runs to 14 residues. CDR1 and CDR2 from the germline V gene are SGHTA and FQGTGA. The CDR3 loop is CASSGQGAGGELFF. The CDR3 DNA follows: TGTGCCAGCAGCGGACAGGGGGCAGGCGGGGAGCTGTTTTTT.

The chain links TRBV7-2 to TRBJ2-2; 12 bases map to TRBD2. The J segment lost 6 bases and the V segment lost 5 bases, leaving 7 bases of the junction unmatched. The CDR3 spans 16 residues. The germline CDR1 and CDR2 sequences are SGHTA and FQGNSA. The CDR3 bases are TGTGCCAGCAGCCAACGACTAGCGGGGGCGGCCGGGGAGCTGTTTTTT. Translating it yields CASSQRLAGAAGELFF. Filled out from reference TRBV7-2 and TRBJ2-2, the complete variable domain reads GAGVSQSPSNKVTEKGKDVELRCDPISGHTALYWYRQSLGQGLEFLIYFQGNSAPDKSGLPSDRFSAERTGGSVSTLTIQRTQQEDSAVYLCASSQRLAGAAGELFFGEGSRLTVL.